This T cell receptor (beta chain) is from a study of blood T cell repertoires in COVID-19. This table comes from immunoSEQ multiplex PCR, and its TCRdb copy is limited to in-frame clones, with some not included. The sample shows 56,000 or so clones, just over 85% of them seen only once. The CDR3 is 14 amino acids. Trimming cost V 4 bases and J 5 bases, with 15 bases left between them. Germline V lookup: CDR1 SGHRS, CDR2 YFSETQ. The TCR was taken from a human donor in a cohort sampled during active COVID-19. Material for sequencing was peripheral blood. This sequence joins TRBV5-1 and TRBJ2-5; no clear D gene. The CDR3 region is CASSPGWASETQYF. The DNA for the CDR3 is TGCGCCAGCAGCCCAGGATGGGCTTCGGAGACCCAGTACTTC.